These 13 T cell receptor beta chains were all obtained from the same sample, sequenced in a study of blood T cell repertoires in COVID-19 (dated by TCRdb to 2018 to 2020). The library relied on the immunoSEQ multiplex PCR assay. TCRdb took over this immuneACCESS table, retaining in-frame rearrangements with V and J assigned. Such tables are incomplete; in checked studies, under half of the missing clones stem from an unresolved V gene, and the remainder is unexplained. The table for this sample lists approximately 170,000 clones; roughly 84% of them were counted only once. In total, the top ten clones hold 2.5% to 3.5% of the sample. The sample taken for sequencing was PBMCs or T cells enriched from blood (not recorded which). These TCRs come from a woman aged 30 to 39 who had recovered from COVID-19.

This chain joins TRBV28 and TRBJ1-6; TRBD1 might be the D (6 bases). CDR1 is MDHEN and CDR2 is SYDVKM in the germline V gene. V was cut by 6 bases and J by 10 bases, with 13 bases left in between. This CDR3 has 13 residues. CDR3: CASRPTGESPLHF. The CDR3 DNA reads TGTGCCAGCAGGCCGACAGGTGAATCACCCCTCCACTTT.

This clone has just one count. This chain links TRBV7-3 with TRBJ1-1, with 7 bases fitting TRBD1. The germline V gene encodes CDR1 SGHTA and CDR2 FQGTGA. V lost 3 bases, J lost 11 bases, and 9 bases stayed unmatched. The CDR3 has 13 amino acids. The CDR3 protein is CASSLSTGLSAFF. The DNA of the CDR3 is TGTGCCAGCAGCTTGTCGACAGGGTTGAGTGCTTTCTTT.

V and J are TRBV27 and TRBJ2-1; D might be TRBD2 (6 bases). Germline CDR1 is MNHEY and CDR2 is SMNVEV (reference sequence). CDR3 length equals 15 residues. Trimming shortened V by 0 bases and J by 2 bases, and 8 bases separated the two germline ends. In DNA, the CDR3 is TGTGCCAGCAGTTTATCTAGCGGACCCTACAATGAGCAGTTCTTC. It encodes CASSLSSGPYNEQFF.

The chain employs TRBV6-5 and TRBJ1-2; 8 bases are a match to TRBD1. The germline CDR1 and CDR2 sequences are MNHEY and SVGAGI. The CDR3 loop spans 13 amino acids. With V trimmed by 8 bases and J by 8 bases, 10 bases remained unmatched. The CDR3 reads CASVIPGGWGYTF. The DNA for the CDR3 is TGTGCCAGCGTGATCCCAGGGGGCTGGGGCTACACCTTC.

V gene TRBV11-2 combines with J gene TRBJ2-1; possible D gene TRBD2, 6 bases. V was pared by 5 bases and J by 9 bases, with 20 bases between. Germline loops: CDR1 SGHAT, CDR2 FQNNGV. CDR3 length equals 15 residues. CDR3: CASSISLMREIEQFF. The CDR3 DNA reads TGTGCCAGCAGCATCAGCCTGATGCGGGAAATTGAGCAGTTCTTC.

V gene TRBV2 combines with J gene TRBJ2-1; D may be TRBD2 (5 bases). Germline V gene lookup returns CDR1 SNHLY and CDR2 FYNNEI. The ends were cut back, 1 base at V and 2 bases at J, with 12 bases in the middle. The CDR3 covers 16 residues. The CDR3 is CASSEGLAPAYNEQFF. The CDR3 DNA is TGTGCCAGCAGTGAAGGGCTAGCCCCCGCCTACAATGAGCAGTTCTTC. The full variable domain, completed using reference TRBV2 and TRBJ2-1, is EPEVTQTPSHQVTQMGQEVILRCVPISNHLYFYWYRQILGQKVEFLVSFYNNEISEKSEIFDDQFSVERPDGSNFTLKIRSTKLEDSAMYFCASSEGLAPAYNEQFFGPGTRLTVL.

This clone has a count of ten or more. The V and J genes are TRBV2 and TRBJ1-2; D is perhaps TRBD1 (6 bases). Trimming stripped 11 bases from V and 5 bases from J, with 9 bases between. The CDR3 consists of 10 residues. Germline V gene sequence: CDR1 SNHLY, CDR2 FYNNEI. CDR3 bases: TGTGCCGTACAGGGTTATGGCTACACCTTC. Translated: CAVQGYGYTF.

The chain is built from TRBV5-4 and TRBJ2-1; D not resolved. Germline lookup yields CDR1 SGHNT and CDR2 YYREEE (reference sequence). V was clipped by 4 bases and J by 6 bases, with 20 bases between them. This CDR3 region has 16 residues. The CDR3 region is CASSRSSQASGNEQFF. The CDR3 DNA sequence: TGTGCCAGCAGCCGGTCGTCCCAGGCCTCTGGCAATGAGCAGTTCTTC.

The chain carries TRBV24-1 and TRBJ2-1; 9 bases are a match to TRBD2. This CDR3 is 17 amino acids long. Unmatched junction bases numbered 10, after V lost 0 bases and J lost 8 bases. CDR1 and CDR2 from the germline V gene are KGHDR and SFDVKD. CDR3 DNA: TGTGCCACCAGTGATTTGCGTGGTAGCGGGAGTTCAGATGAGCAGTTCTTC. It yields the protein CATSDLRGSGSSDEQFF.

The chain carries TRBV6-6 and TRBJ2-7; 12 bases match TRBD2. V dropped 4 bases and J dropped 2; count of bases not matched to a gene: 6. This CDR3 has 16 residues. Germline V lookup: CDR1 MNHNY, CDR2 SVGAGI (reference sequence). The CDR3 bases are TGTGCCAGCAGTTCCATCCTAGCGGGGGGGACCTACGAGCAGTACGTC. This encodes CASSSILAGGTYEQYV.

This clone appeared a few times. The V gene is TRBV6-4, the J gene TRBJ2-7, with TRBD2 matching over 10 bases. V dropped 4 bases and J dropped 2; count of bases not matched to a gene: 2. This CDR3 is built from 14 residues. Germline V gene data show CDR1 as MRHNA and CDR2 as SNTAGT. The chain's CDR3 is CASSAGTSAYEQYF. The CDR3 bases are TGTGCCAGCAGTGCCGGGACTAGCGCCTACGAGCAGTACTTC.

The gene calls are TRBV5-4 and TRBJ2-1, with TRBD1 matching over 8 bases. Germline V gene lookup returns CDR1 SGHNT and CDR2 YYREEE (reference sequence). With 4 bases clipped from V and 2 bases from J, the junction kept 11 bases outside the gene matches. The CDR3 runs to 17 residues. The CDR3 DNA follows: TGTGCCAGCAGCCGGATCCCTAACAGGGGGACCTACAATGAGCAGTTCTTC. The encoded protein is CASSRIPNRGTYNEQFF. Filled out from reference TRBV5-4 and TRBJ2-1, the complete variable domain reads ETGVTQSPTHLIKTRGQQVTLRCSSQSGHNTVSWYQQALGQGPQFIFQYYREEENGRGNFPPRFSGLQFPNYSSELNVNALELDDSALYLCASSRIPNRGTYNEQFFGPGTRLTVL.

This clone was seen repeatedly, ten times or more. This chain uses TRBV7-3 with TRBJ2-1; 9 bases are shared with TRBD1. The CDR3 sequence is 16 residues long. The germline CDR1 and CDR2 sequences are SGHTA and FQGTGA. J lost 4 bases, V lost 2 bases, and 6 bases had no gene match. This CDR3 reads CASSLAGTGIYNEQFF. CDR3 sequence (DNA): TGTGCCAGCAGCTTAGCCGGGACAGGGATTTACAATGAGCAGTTCTTC.